The 13 T cell receptor beta chains in this list originate from one sample, sequenced in a study of technical replicates of blood from a handful of donors. Data came from immunoSEQ multiplex PCR; TCRdb stores just in-frame clones and leaves some out. The data contain 70,000 to 80,000 clones, approximately 96% of them singletons. Sequenced sample: T cells isolated from PBMCs. Receptor source: a human donor in good health.

The rearrangement links TRBV25-1 to TRBJ1-4, with D hard to call. The CDR3 contains 12 residues. Germline assignment: CDR1 MGHDK and CDR2 SYGVNS. Deletions cut 1 base from V and 6 bases from J, with 3 bases between. CDR3 in amino acids: CASSESDEKLFF. The CDR3 nucleotides are TGTGCCAGCAGTGAATCTGATGAAAAACTGTTTTTT.

This clone was picked up one time. This chain joins TRBV18 and TRBJ1-4; TRBD1 matches 9 bases. The germline CDR1 and CDR2 sequences are KGHSH and LQKENI. V shed 8 bases and J 5 bases; nucleotides not matched to a gene: 12. The CDR3 covers 16 residues. The CDR3 sequence: CASAFGQGRINEKLFF. DNA of the CDR3: TGTGCCAGCGCGTTCGGACAGGGGCGCATAAATGAAAAACTGTTTTTT.

The CDR3 DNA reads TGTGCCAGCAGCGCCCTGTTAAGGGAGGAATATGGCTACACCTTC. Its protein product is CASSALLREEYGYTF. The V and J genes are TRBV11-2 and TRBJ1-2; D remains ambiguous. The CDR3 has 15 amino acids. Germline V gene lookup returns CDR1 SGHAT and CDR2 FQNNGV. Trimming cost V 5 bases and J 5 bases, with 18 bases left between them.

The V gene is TRBV25-1, the J gene TRBJ2-3; 8 bases align to TRBD1. The CDR3 contains 15 residues. Trimming took 0 bases from V and 3 from J; bases not matched to a gene: 2. Per the germline V gene, CDR1 is MGHDK and CDR2 is SYGVNS. The CDR3 reads CASSEYQGATDTQYF. In DNA form, the CDR3 reads TGTGCCAGCAGTGAATATCAGGGGGCAACAGATACGCAGTATTTT.

The chain recombines TRBV7-9 with TRBJ1-1; perhaps TRBD1 as D (5 bases). The germline V and J ends were trimmed by 4 bases and 3 bases, with 18 bases remaining between them. Germline CDR1 and CDR2: SEHNR and FQNEAQ (reference sequence). The CDR3 has 16 residues. CDR3 sequence: CASSSVEGRGDTEAFF. In nucleotides, the CDR3 is TGTGCCAGCAGCTCCGTGGAGGGGCGCGGGGACACTGAAGCTTTCTTT. Full variable domain (missing parts from reference TRBV7-9 and TRBJ1-1): DTGVSQNPRHKITKRGQNVTFRCDPISEHNRLYWYRQTLGQGPEFLTYFQNEAQLEKSRLLSDRFSAERPKGSFSTLEIQRTEQGDSAMYLCASSSVEGRGDTEAFFGQGTRLTVV.

The V call is TRBV28, the J call TRBJ1-1; D ambiguous. V lost 4 bases and J lost 3, with 6 bases in between. CDR1 is MDHEN and CDR2 is SYDVKM in the germline V gene. The CDR3 has 12 residues. CDR3 protein: CASSSYYTEAFF. For the CDR3, the DNA is TGTGCCAGCAGTTCCTATTACACTGAAGCTTTCTTT.

The rearrangement links TRBV4-1 to TRBJ2-7, with D uncertain. Trimming took 0 bases from V and 2 from J, leaving 11 bases between them. CDR3 size: 15 residues. Germline V gene data show CDR1 as MGHRA and CDR2 as YSYEKL. The CDR3 sequence: CASSQELASTYEQYF. DNA of the CDR3: TGCGCCAGCAGCCAAGAATTGGCTTCGACCTACGAGCAGTACTTC.

This clone was observed once. J is TRBJ2-7 and V is TRBV20-1, with D uncertain. V gave up 3 bases and J gave up 3 bases, with 3 bases separating them. CDR1 and CDR2 (germline): DFQATT, SNEGSKA (reference sequence). This CDR3 has 10 amino acids. CDR3 region: CSASGYEQYF. CDR3 nucleotide sequence: TGCAGTGCTAGCGGCTACGAGCAGTACTTC.

The V and J genes are TRBV29-1 and TRBJ2-1, with D maybe TRBD2 (5 bases). The CDR3 is made up of 12 amino acids. V was pared by 0 bases and J by 8 bases, with 8 bases between. The germline gives CDR1 SQVTM, CDR2 ANQGSEA. CDR3 loop: CSVEEEVDEQFF. The DNA for the CDR3 is TGCAGCGTTGAAGAGGAGGTCGATGAGCAGTTCTTC.

This chain connects TRBV10-3 to TRBJ1-5; possible D gene TRBD1, 5 bases. Trimming cost V 6 bases and J 1 base, with 19 bases left between them. Germline CDR1 ENHRY, CDR2 SYGVKD. The CDR3 is 17 amino acids. The CDR3 sequence is CAISTTLQGGSNQPQHF. In nucleotides, the CDR3 is TGTGCCATCAGCACGACCCTCCAGGGAGGAAGCAATCAGCCCCAGCATTTT.

The chain is built from TRBV10-2 and TRBJ1-1; the D gene is possibly TRBD1 (6 bases). Deletions cut 3 bases from V and 1 base from J, with 6 bases between. CDR3 length: 13 residues. Looked up from germline, CDR1 is WSHSY and CDR2 is SAAADI. The CDR3 here is CASSEQGNTEAFF. CDR3 bases: TGCGCCAGCAGTGAACAGGGGAACACTGAAGCTTTCTTT.

This chain links TRBV7-9 with TRBJ2-1; 12 bases fit TRBD2. With 6 bases clipped from V and 4 bases from J, the junction kept 10 bases outside the gene matches. This CDR3 contains 17 residues. Germline V gene lookup returns CDR1 SEHNR and CDR2 FQNEAQ (reference sequence). In nucleotides, the CDR3 is TGTGCCAGCAGTGGACTAGCGGGACCCATCTCATACAATGAGCAGTTCTTC. Its protein is CASSGLAGPISYNEQFF.

The V call is TRBV5-6, the J call TRBJ2-7; the D is unclear. There are 11 residues in the CDR3. Trimming removed 3 bases at V and 5 bases at J, with 6 bases between. Germline V gene lookup returns CDR1 SGHDT and CDR2 YYEEEE. CDR3 amino acids: CASSSTHEQYF. CDR3 DNA sequence: TGTGCCAGCAGCTCGACTCACGAGCAGTACTTC. Complete variable domain (other parts from reference TRBV5-6 and TRBJ2-7): DAGVTQSPTHLIKTRGQQVTLRCSPKSGHDTVSWYQQALGQGPQFIFQYYEEEERQRGNFPDRFSGHQFPNYSSELNVNALLLGDSALYLCASSSTHEQYFGPGTRLTVT.